Below are 29 T cell receptor beta chains sequenced from a single sample in a study of T-cell memory formation after mild COVID-19. TCRdb passed the 5' RACE reads through MiXCR, listing each CDR3 protein once. The sample consists of a few hundred thousand distinct CDR3 sequences, approximately 7.6% of them appearing once. The sample comprised PBMCs or a T cell subset sorted from them (not recorded which). The receptor source for this set is a man between 18 and 29 years old who had mild COVID-19 (a few samples of this study predate the infection). Cell type and time point are not known.

The V and J genes are TRBV6-5 and TRBJ2-2; D tentatively reads TRBD1 or TRBD2 (6 bases each). This CDR3 comprises 16 residues. The germline V gene encodes CDR1 MNHEY and CDR2 SVGAGI. Between the trimmed V and J ends, which lost 2 bases and 4 bases, there was a span of 14 bases. CDR3 sequence reads: CASSYAGGDGTGELFF. The CDR3 DNA reads as TGTGCCAGCAGTTACGCCGGGGGCGACGGCACCGGGGAGCTGTTTTTT.

The chain is built from TRBV29-1 and TRBJ2-5; 7 bases are shared with TRBD1. The V segment lost 5 bases and the J segment 5 bases; nucleotides outside the gene matches: 8. This CDR3 has 13 residues. The germline CDR1 and CDR2 sequences are SQVTM and ANQGSEA. The CDR3 here is CSVPGTAMETQYF. DNA for the CDR3: TGCAGCGTTCCCGGGACAGCAATGGAGACCCAGTACTTC.

This sequence joins TRBV4-2 and TRBJ2-7; TRBD1 might be the D (6 bases). V was pared by 1 base and J by 5 bases, with 15 bases between. Germline V gene data show CDR1 as LGHNA and CDR2 as YNFKEQ. This CDR3 spans 15 amino acids. The CDR3 nucleotides read TGTGCCAGCAGCCAAGTTCCCGGACAGTCCCACGAGCAGTACTTC. It specifies CASSQVPGQSHEQYF.

This clonotype was found a few times. This sequence joins TRBV5-6 and TRBJ1-4; D uncertain. The germline V and J ends were trimmed by 0 bases and 6 bases, with 9 bases remaining between them. Per the germline V gene, CDR1 is SGHDT and CDR2 is YYEEEE. CDR3 length equals 14 residues. The CDR3 reads CASSLGHQDEKLFF. CDR3 nucleotide sequence: TGTGCCAGCAGCTTGGGACACCAAGATGAAAAACTGTTTTTT. Full variable domain (remainder filled in from reference TRBV5-6 and TRBJ1-4): DAGVTQSPTHLIKTRGQQVTLRCSPKSGHDTVSWYQQALGQGPQFIFQYYEEEERQRGNFPDRFSGHQFPNYSSELNVNALLLGDSALYLCASSLGHQDEKLFFGSGTQLSVL.

This clonotype was seen only a few times. The chain uses TRBV5-1 and TRBJ2-5; D gene uncertain. In germline, CDR1 is SGHRS, CDR2 YFSETQ. The germline V and J ends were trimmed by 2 bases and 5 bases, with 10 bases remaining between them. This CDR3 has 13 residues. The CDR3 loop is CASSLSARETQYF. CDR3 DNA sequence: TGCGCCAGCAGCTTATCAGCTCGGGAGACCCAGTACTTC. Full variable domain (missing parts from reference TRBV5-1 and TRBJ2-5): KAGVTQTPRYLIKTRGQQVTLSCSPISGHRSVSWYQQTPGQGLQFLFEYFSETQRNKGNFPGRFSGRQFSNSRSEMNVSTLELGDSALYLCASSLSARETQYFGPGTRLLVL.

The CDR3 DNA sequence: TGTGCCAGCAGCTTAGGCAGGGGAAACGAGCAGTACTTC. Translating it yields CASSLGRGNEQYF. The rearrangement joins TRBV7-2 to TRBJ2-7, with D maybe TRBD1 (6 bases). Germline V gene data show CDR1 as SGHTA and CDR2 as FQGNSA. V was cut by 1 base and J by 5 bases, with 9 bases left in between. The CDR3 covers 13 residues.

Only a few counts were recorded for this clonotype. J is TRBJ2-5 and V is TRBV27; weak D call: TRBD2 (5 bases). Trimming removed 6 bases at V and 5 bases at J, with 19 bases between. CDR1 is MNHEY, CDR2 SMNVEV, per germline (reference sequence). The CDR3 covers 15 residues. CDR3 in amino acids: CASRVRAAPWETQYF. The CDR3 DNA sequence: TGTGCCAGCAGGGTCCGAGCGGCGCCCTGGGAGACCCAGTACTTC.

The table lists this clonotype with a few counts. This chain uses TRBV7-9 with TRBJ2-1; no clear D gene. Germline loops: CDR1 SEHNR, CDR2 FQNEAQ (reference sequence). V lost 4 bases and J 8 bases, leaving 9 bases between the germline ends. The CDR3 totals 12 residues. CDR3 protein: CASSSLFDEQFF. Written as DNA, the CDR3 is TGTGCCAGCAGCTCCCTTTTCGATGAGCAGTTCTTC.

In this sample, this clonotype turned up many times. The chain is built from TRBV7-3 and TRBJ2-1; 9 bases match TRBD2. Germline loops: CDR1 SGHTA, CDR2 FQGTGA. This CDR3 is built from 15 residues. The junction had 5 bases not matched to a gene; V was cut back by 4 bases and J by 4 bases. The CDR3 nucleotides read TGTGCCAGCAGCTCAAGCGGGGGGCTTTACAATGAGCAGTTCTTC. Encoded protein: CASSSSGGLYNEQFF.

This clonotype has ten or more counts. This chain connects TRBV7-9 to TRBJ2-1; unclear D gene. Germline V gene data show CDR1 as SEHNR and CDR2 as FQNEAQ (reference sequence). This CDR3 comprises 16 residues. V lost 4 bases to trimming and J lost 0 bases, with 13 bases between them. The CDR3 loop is CASSSTHISSYNEQFF. For the CDR3, the DNA is TGTGCCAGCAGCTCTACCCACATCAGCTCCTACAATGAGCAGTTCTTC.

This clonotype was counted only a few times. This chain joins TRBV4-1 and TRBJ2-5; 10 nucleotides align to TRBD1. The CDR3 extends over 17 amino acids. Per germline, CDR1 MGHRA and CDR2 YSYEKL. V shed 3 bases, J shed 0 bases, and the junction held 7 bases outside the gene matches. CDR3 in DNA: TGCGCCAGCAGCCAGCAACCGGGACAGGGGTACCAAGAGACCCAGTACTTC. It encodes CASSQQPGQGYQETQYF.

This sequence joins TRBV5-1 and TRBJ2-1, with a possible D match to TRBD2 (6 bases). From germline, CDR1 is SGHRS and CDR2 YFSETQ. The CDR3 length is 13 residues. The V gene lost 4 bases and the J gene lost 8 bases, with 13 bases spanning the gap. CDR3 DNA sequence: TGCGCCAGCAGCCGGGAGACGGAGGATGAGCAGTTCTTC. As protein: CASSRETEDEQFF.

The rearrangement uses TRBV5-1 and TRBJ1-2; perhaps TRBD1 as D (5 bases). Trimming took off 0 bases at V and 6 bases at J, with 12 bases between the two ends. This CDR3 contains 14 residues. The germline V gene encodes CDR1 SGHRS and CDR2 YFSETQ. The DNA for the CDR3 is TGCGCCAGCAGCTTGGGCACCGGGGGGAATGGCTACACCTTC. It yields the protein CASSLGTGGNGYTF.

This clonotype was counted between two and nine times. This chain joins TRBV18 and TRBJ1-2; tentative D call: TRBD1 (5 bases). This CDR3 region has 15 residues. Germline CDR1 and CDR2: KGHSH and LQKENI. The V end lost 2 bases, the J end lost 4 bases, and 14 bases lay between the germline ends. The CDR3 spells CASSPIETASYGYTF. The CDR3 DNA reads as TGTGCCAGCTCACCAATCGAGACAGCAAGCTATGGCTACACCTTC.

This clonotype appeared a few times. The CDR3 region is CASSSFALAGGRRSLYTQYF. DNA for the CDR3: TGTGCCAGCAGCTCGTTCGCGCTAGCGGGGGGGCGTCGTAGTTTGTATACGCAGTATTTT. The rearrangement uses TRBV7-2 and TRBJ2-3; 12 bases fit TRBD2. CDR3 length equals 20 residues. In germline, CDR1 is SGHTA, CDR2 FQGNSA. Trimming removed 4 bases from V and 7 bases from J; junction bases left unmatched: 21.

This clonotype appeared a few times. This rearrangement joins TRBV7-8 to TRBJ2-3; 10 bases line up with TRBD2. CDR1 and CDR2 from the germline V gene are SGHVS and FQNEAQ. The CDR3 is made up of 16 amino acids. The V gene end was trimmed by 1 base and the J gene end by 5 bases; junction bases not matched to a gene: 6. The CDR3 loop is CASSLEVAGGIDTQYF. Here the CDR3 DNA reads TGTGCCAGCAGCTTAGAAGTAGCGGGGGGCATAGATACGCAGTATTTT.

This clonotype was found many times. In DNA form, the CDR3 reads TGTGCCAGCACCACAGCGCTCGGGTCTCAGCCCCAGCATTTT. Translation: CASTTALGSQPQHF. The gene calls are TRBV7-2 and TRBJ1-5; D gene unclear. Trimming removed 7 bases from V and 6 bases from J, with 16 bases in between. CDR1 SGHTA and CDR2 FQGNSA come from the germline V gene. This CDR3 spans 14 amino acids.

In this sample, this clonotype turned up many times. The chain employs TRBV7-2 and TRBJ2-7; D is undetermined. Trimming shortened V by 1 base and J by 2 bases, and 9 bases separated the two germline ends. This CDR3 contains 14 residues. Germline lookup yields CDR1 SGHTA and CDR2 FQGNSA. Here the CDR3 reads CASSLVGKAYEQYF. The DNA of the CDR3 is TGTGCCAGCAGCTTAGTAGGGAAAGCCTACGAGCAGTACTTC.

This clonotype was seen a handful of times. CDR3 nucleotides: TGTGCCAGCGGGATTATAGATACGCAGTATTTT. It codes for CASGIIDTQYF. The chain employs TRBV7-9 and TRBJ2-3; D not certain. The CDR3 runs 11 residues. The germline V and J ends were trimmed by 8 bases and 5 bases, with 8 bases remaining between them. Germline V gene lookup returns CDR1 SEHNR and CDR2 FQNEAQ (reference sequence).

This clonotype was observed at least ten times. The V and J genes are TRBV18 and TRBJ2-3; D unresolved. Germline V gene sequence: CDR1 KGHSH, CDR2 LQKENI. This CDR3 contains 12 residues. The ends were cut back, 2 bases at V and 6 bases at J, with 6 bases in the middle. CDR3 amino acids: CASSPSADTQYF. The CDR3 region has the DNA TGTGCCAGCTCACCATCGGCTGATACGCAGTATTTT.

This rearrangement joins TRBV11-2 to TRBJ2-1; possibly TRBD1 for D (6 bases). The CDR3 loop spans 15 amino acids. V was pared by 1 base and J by 10 bases, with 17 bases between. CDR1 and CDR2 from the germline V gene are SGHAT and FQNNGV. The CDR3: CASSLGQGLSLEQFF. CDR3 coding DNA: TGTGCCAGCAGCTTAGGGCAGGGGCTATCGTTAGAGCAGTTCTTC.

V gene TRBV24-1 combines with J gene TRBJ2-3; 9 bases align to TRBD2. Germline V gene data show CDR1 as KGHDR and CDR2 as SFDVKD. CDR3 length: 15 amino acids. The V segment lost 4 bases and the J segment 5 bases; nucleotides outside the gene matches: 6. The CDR3, as DNA: TGTGCCACCAGTGACCGTGGGACTAGCTTAGATACGCAGTATTTT. Translating it yields CATSDRGTSLDTQYF.

This clonotype was detected ten times or more. The rearrangement joins TRBV7-9 to TRBJ2-3; 8 bases agree with TRBD1. Germline-derived CDR1 and CDR2 are SEHNR and FQNEAQ (reference sequence). Losses at the gene ends were 1 base for V and 3 bases for J; bases not matched to a gene: 3. This CDR3 is 15 amino acids long. The CDR3 DNA sequence: TGTGCCAGCAGCTTAGGACAGGGGTGGACAGATACGCAGTATTTT. Amino acids: CASSLGQGWTDTQYF.

This rearrangement joins TRBV19 to TRBJ2-1, with D tentatively TRBD1 (5 bases). V dropped 4 bases and J dropped 6 bases, with 13 bases sitting between them. The CDR3 has 14 residues. The V gene's germline CDR1 is LNHDA and CDR2 SQIVND (reference sequence). The CDR3 spells CASSTVGVGNEQFF. The CDR3 nucleotides are TGTGCCAGTAGTACCGTAGGGGTCGGCAATGAGCAGTTCTTC.

The CDR3, as DNA: TGCAGTGCTAGAGAGCGACAGGGGTACGAGCAGTACTTC. Translation: CSARERQGYEQYF. The rearrangement joins TRBV20-1 to TRBJ2-7, with 8 bases aligning to TRBD1. V shed 0 bases and J 4 bases; nucleotides not matched to a gene: 2. The CDR3 is made up of 13 amino acids. Germline V lookup: CDR1 DFQATT, CDR2 SNEGSKA (reference sequence).

This clonotype occurred a few times. V is TRBV6-6 and J is TRBJ2-5; D is unclear. Trimming stripped 2 bases from V and 4 bases from J, with 5 bases between. This CDR3 contains 12 residues. CDR1 and CDR2 from the germline V gene are MNHNY and SVGAGI (reference sequence). The CDR3, as DNA: TGTGCCAGCAGTTACGCTCCAGAGACCCAGTACTTC. Encoded protein: CASSYAPETQYF.

The rearrangement links TRBV7-8 to TRBJ1-2; D unclear. The length of the CDR3 is 15 residues. V gave up 5 bases and J gave up 4 bases, with 17 bases separating them. Germline V lookup: CDR1 SGHVS, CDR2 FQNEAQ. CDR3 coding DNA: TGTGCCAGCAGCCCTAGACAAGTATTAGGCTATGGCTACACCTTC. It translates to CASSPRQVLGYGYTF.

This clonotype was picked up a small number of times. The chain recombines TRBV6-5 with TRBJ2-7, with unresolved D. V was clipped by 5 bases and J by 3 bases, with 14 bases between them. Germline CDR1 and CDR2: MNHEY and SVGAGI. The CDR3 contains 14 residues. This CDR3 is CASSPGLGYYEQYF. The CDR3 DNA is TGTGCCAGCAGTCCAGGTTTGGGGTACTACGAGCAGTACTTC.

This clonotype was found a few times. The V call is TRBV5-1, the J call TRBJ1-1; D remains ambiguous. This CDR3 comprises 13 residues. Germline assignment: CDR1 SGHRS and CDR2 YFSETQ. Trimming removed 2 bases from V and 5 bases from J, with 10 bases in between. For the CDR3, the DNA is TGCGCCAGCAGCTTTTCGCCGGGAACTGAAGCTTTCTTT. Encoded protein: CASSFSPGTEAFF. The full variable domain, with the rest looked up from reference TRBV5-1 and TRBJ1-1, is KAGVTQTPRYLIKTRGQQVTLSCSPISGHRSVSWYQQTPGQGLQFLFEYFSETQRNKGNFPGRFSGRQFSNSRSEMNVSTLELGDSALYLCASSFSPGTEAFFGQGTRLTVV.